The 10 T cell receptor beta chains below all came from one sample that was sequenced in a study of blood T cell repertoires in COVID-19. Assay used: immunoSEQ multiplex PCR; TCRdb lists only in-frame clones, some missing. The table has roughly 230,000 clones, about 85% seen once; the top ten hold about 10%. The source material was peripheral blood. The receptors originated from a woman of 80 years or more with COVID-19, enrolled during active disease.

The chain employs TRBV6-1 and TRBJ1-4; D is unclear. Trimming left V 6 bases short and J 3 bases short, with 14 bases between. The CDR3 runs to 15 residues. Germline V gene data show CDR1 as MNHNS and CDR2 as SASEGT. Here the CDR3 reads CASRPPVAANEKLFF. DNA of the CDR3: TGTGCCAGCAGGCCCCCAGTGGCGGCTAATGAAAAACTGTTTTTT.

The chain employs TRBV6-6 and TRBJ1-2, with D unresolved. The germline V and J ends were trimmed by 2 bases and 5 bases, with 15 bases remaining between them. CDR3 length equals 15 residues. The germline CDR1 and CDR2 sequences are MNHNY and SVGAGI (reference sequence). CDR3 DNA sequence: TGTGCCAGCAGTTACGGTCAGGATGTCAATTATGGCTACACCTTC. This codes for CASSYGQDVNYGYTF.

This sequence joins TRBV27 and TRBJ2-6; TRBD1 matches 7 bases. Trimming took 6 bases from V and 3 from J; bases not matched to a gene: 5. This CDR3 has 15 amino acids. In germline, CDR1 is MNHEY, CDR2 SMNVEV (reference sequence). CDR3: CASRAGGLGANVLTF. The DNA of the CDR3 is TGTGCCAGCAGGGCAGGGGGTCTTGGGGCCAACGTCCTGACTTTC.

This chain joins TRBV2 and TRBJ1-2, with 8 nucleotides matching TRBD1. With 4 bases clipped from V and 4 bases from J, the junction kept 8 bases outside the gene matches. Germline-derived CDR1 and CDR2 are SNHLY and FYNNEI. The CDR3 runs to 15 residues. The CDR3 DNA reads as TGTGCCAGCAGTGTCACCGGACAGGGAAGCTATGGCTACACCTTC. The encoded protein is CASSVTGQGSYGYTF.

This rearrangement joins TRBV25-1 to TRBJ1-2, with a possible D match to TRBD1 (6 bases). The CDR3 contains 16 residues. Germline V gene sequence: CDR1 MGHDK, CDR2 SYGVNS. V gave up 4 bases and J gave up 0 bases, with 15 bases separating them. CDR3 DNA sequence: TGTGCCAGCAGTGTGACAGGACCCTTATCTAACTATGGCTACACCTTC. Its translation is CASSVTGPLSNYGYTF.

The chain has TRBV27 and TRBJ1-2, with unresolved D. CDR3 length: 15 residues. Between the trimmed V and J ends, which lost 2 bases and 5 bases, there was a span of 15 bases. The germline CDR1 and CDR2 sequences are MNHEY and SMNVEV (reference sequence). CDR3 sequence (DNA): TGTGCCAGCAGTTTAGTCCCCAACAGCTTATATGGCTACACCTTC. Encoded protein: CASSLVPNSLYGYTF.

The rearrangement links TRBV11-1 to TRBJ2-7; no clear D. The germline V gene has CDR1 SGHAT and CDR2 FQDESV (reference sequence). V lost 0 bases and J lost 3, with 12 bases in between. The CDR3 contains 15 residues. This chain's CDR3 is CASSLALGPVYEQYF. CDR3 coding DNA: TGTGCCAGCAGCTTAGCTCTTGGTCCAGTCTACGAGCAGTACTTC.

The chain carries TRBV11-2 and TRBJ1-1; TRBD1 might be the D (6 bases). Germline-derived CDR1 and CDR2 are SGHAT and FQNNGV. This CDR3 spans 13 amino acids. The V and J ends lost 5 bases and 5 bases respectively, with 12 bases between them. The CDR3 sequence: CASSAQGLTEAFF. In nucleotides, the CDR3 is TGTGCCAGCAGCGCACAGGGTTTGACTGAAGCTTTCTTT.

The chain couples TRBV25-1 to TRBJ1-2; maybe TRBD1 (5 bases). V lost 2 bases and J lost 8, with 18 bases in between. The CDR3 has 15 amino acids. Germline CDR1 and CDR2: MGHDK and SYGVNS. CDR3: CASSEGSVRVRGYTF. The CDR3 DNA is TGTGCCAGCAGTGAAGGTTCAGTCAGGGTGCGGGGCTACACCTTC.

The V gene is TRBV2, the J gene TRBJ1-1; tentatively, D is TRBD1 (5 bases). Germline CDR1 is SNHLY and CDR2 is FYNNEI. Trimming removed 4 bases at V and 8 bases at J, with 17 bases between. The CDR3 consists of 14 residues. The CDR3 coding sequence is TGTGCCAGCAGTGCCAGGGAAGGAGGGCTCGAAGCTTTCTTT. Translated, it gives CASSAREGGLEAFF.